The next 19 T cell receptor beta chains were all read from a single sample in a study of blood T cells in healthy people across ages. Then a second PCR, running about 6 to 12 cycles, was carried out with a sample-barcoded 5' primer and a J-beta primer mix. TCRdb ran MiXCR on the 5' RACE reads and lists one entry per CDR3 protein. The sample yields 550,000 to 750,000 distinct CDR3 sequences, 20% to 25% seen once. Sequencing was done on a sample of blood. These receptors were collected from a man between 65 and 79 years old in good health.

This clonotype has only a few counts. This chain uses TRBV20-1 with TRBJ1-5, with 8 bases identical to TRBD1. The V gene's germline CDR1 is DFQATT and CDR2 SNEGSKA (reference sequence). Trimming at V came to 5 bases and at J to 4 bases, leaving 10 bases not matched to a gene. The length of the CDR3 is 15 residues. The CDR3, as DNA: TGCAGTGCTGGTGCCCTTGGACAGGGTAATCAGCCCCAGCATTTT. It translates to CSAGALGQGNQPQHF.

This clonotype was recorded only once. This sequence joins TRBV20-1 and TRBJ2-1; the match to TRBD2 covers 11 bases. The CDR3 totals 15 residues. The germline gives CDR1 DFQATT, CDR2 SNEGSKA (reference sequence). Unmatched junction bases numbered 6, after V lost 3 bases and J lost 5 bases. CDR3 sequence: CSARAGTSGDNEQFF. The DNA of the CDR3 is TGCAGTGCTAGGGCCGGGACTAGCGGCGACAATGAGCAGTTCTTC.

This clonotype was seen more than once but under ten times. CDR3 region: CASSQESQENEKLFF. The CDR3 DNA follows: TGCGCCAGCAGCCAAGAGAGCCAGGAGAATGAAAAACTGTTTTTT. This chain joins TRBV4-1 and TRBJ1-4; D gene unclear. V was clipped by 0 bases and J by 5 bases, with 10 bases between them. The CDR3 sequence is 15 residues long. The germline CDR1 and CDR2 sequences are MGHRA and YSYEKL.

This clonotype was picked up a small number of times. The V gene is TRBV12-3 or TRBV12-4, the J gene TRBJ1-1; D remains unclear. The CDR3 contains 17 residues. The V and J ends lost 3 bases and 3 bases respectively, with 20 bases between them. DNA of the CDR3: TGTGCCAGCAGTTTGGAGGTTTTCTTGGACGGTGACACTGAAGCTTTCTTT. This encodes CASSLEVFLDGDTEAFF.

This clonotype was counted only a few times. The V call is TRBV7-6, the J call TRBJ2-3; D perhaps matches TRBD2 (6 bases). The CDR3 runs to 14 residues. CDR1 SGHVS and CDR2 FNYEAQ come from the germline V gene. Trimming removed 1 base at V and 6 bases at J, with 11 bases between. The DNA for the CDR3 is TGTGCCAGCAGCTTAGGGGGGGAAGTGGATACGCAGTATTTT. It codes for CASSLGGEVDTQYF.

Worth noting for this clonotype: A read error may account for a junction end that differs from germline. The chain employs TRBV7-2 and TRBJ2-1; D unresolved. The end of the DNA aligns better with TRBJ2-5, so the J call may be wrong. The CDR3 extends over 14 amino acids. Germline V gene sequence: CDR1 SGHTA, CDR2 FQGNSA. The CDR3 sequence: CASRLDTVGETQYF. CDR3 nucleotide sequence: TGTGCCAGCAGATTAGACACGGTTGGGGAGACCCAGTACTTC.

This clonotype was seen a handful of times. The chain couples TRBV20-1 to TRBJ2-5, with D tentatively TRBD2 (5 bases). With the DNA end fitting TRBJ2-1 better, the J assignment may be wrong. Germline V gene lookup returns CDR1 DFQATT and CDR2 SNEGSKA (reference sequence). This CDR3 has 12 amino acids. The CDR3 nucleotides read TGCAGTGCTGTGACGGACCGGGGTGAACAGTTCTTC. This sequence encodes CSAVTDRGEQFF.

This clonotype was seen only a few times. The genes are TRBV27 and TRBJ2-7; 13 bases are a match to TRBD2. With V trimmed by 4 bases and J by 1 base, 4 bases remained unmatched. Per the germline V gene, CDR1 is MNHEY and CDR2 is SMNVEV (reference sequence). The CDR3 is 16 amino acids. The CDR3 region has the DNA TGTGCCAGCAGTTCCCCGGGACTAGCGGGATCCTACGAGCAGTACTTC. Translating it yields CASSSPGLAGSYEQYF.

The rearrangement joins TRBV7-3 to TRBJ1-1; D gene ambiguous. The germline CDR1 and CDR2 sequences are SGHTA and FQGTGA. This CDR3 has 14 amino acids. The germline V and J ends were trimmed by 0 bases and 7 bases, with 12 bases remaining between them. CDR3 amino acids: CASSLTGRANEAFF. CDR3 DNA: TGTGCCAGCAGCTTAACCGGAAGGGCAAATGAAGCTTTCTTT.

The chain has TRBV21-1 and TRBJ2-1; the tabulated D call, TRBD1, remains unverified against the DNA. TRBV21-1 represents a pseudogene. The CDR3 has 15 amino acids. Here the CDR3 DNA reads TGTGCCAGCAGCAAAAAAGGGGCTGTGAACAATGAGCAGTTCTTC. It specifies CASSKKGAVNNEQFF.

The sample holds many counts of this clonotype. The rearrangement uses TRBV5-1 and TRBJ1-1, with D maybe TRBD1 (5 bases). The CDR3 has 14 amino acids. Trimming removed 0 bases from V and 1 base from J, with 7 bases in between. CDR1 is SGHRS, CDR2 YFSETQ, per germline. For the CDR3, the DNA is TGCGCCAGCAGCTTGGGACAGCAGAACACTGAAGCTTTCTTT. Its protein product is CASSLGQQNTEAFF.

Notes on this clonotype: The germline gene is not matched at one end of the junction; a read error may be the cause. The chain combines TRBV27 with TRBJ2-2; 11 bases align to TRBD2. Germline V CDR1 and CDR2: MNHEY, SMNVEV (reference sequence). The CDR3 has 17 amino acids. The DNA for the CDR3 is TGTGCCAGCAGTTCACACAGGGGGACTAGCGGCACCGGGGAGCTGCTTTTT. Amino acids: CASSSHRGTSGTGELLF.

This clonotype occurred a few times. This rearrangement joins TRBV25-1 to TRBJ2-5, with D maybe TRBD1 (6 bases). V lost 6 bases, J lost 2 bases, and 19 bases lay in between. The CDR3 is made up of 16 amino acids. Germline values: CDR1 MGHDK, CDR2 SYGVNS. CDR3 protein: CASSPSTSRGQETQYF. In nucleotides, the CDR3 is TGTGCCAGCAGCCCTTCAACGTCCAGGGGACAAGAGACCCAGTACTTC.

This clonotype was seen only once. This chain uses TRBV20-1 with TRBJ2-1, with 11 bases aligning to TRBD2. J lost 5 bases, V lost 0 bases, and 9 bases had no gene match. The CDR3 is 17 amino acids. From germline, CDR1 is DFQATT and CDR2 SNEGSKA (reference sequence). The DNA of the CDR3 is TGCAGTGCTAGAGATCCGTGGGCTAGCGGGGGGCACAATGAGCAGTTCTTC. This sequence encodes CSARDPWASGGHNEQFF.

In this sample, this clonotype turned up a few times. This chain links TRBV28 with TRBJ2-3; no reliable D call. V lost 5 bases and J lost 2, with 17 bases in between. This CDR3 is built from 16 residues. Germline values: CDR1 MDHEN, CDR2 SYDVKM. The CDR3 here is CASSLVSPGATDTQYF. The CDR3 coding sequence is TGTGCCAGCAGTCTAGTCTCCCCCGGTGCCACAGATACGCAGTATTTT.

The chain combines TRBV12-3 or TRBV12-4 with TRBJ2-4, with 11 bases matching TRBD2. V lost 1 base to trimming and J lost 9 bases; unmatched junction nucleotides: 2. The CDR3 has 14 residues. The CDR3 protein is CASSLGLAGGIQYF. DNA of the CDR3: TGTGCCAGCAGTTTAGGTCTAGCGGGAGGCATTCAGTACTTC.

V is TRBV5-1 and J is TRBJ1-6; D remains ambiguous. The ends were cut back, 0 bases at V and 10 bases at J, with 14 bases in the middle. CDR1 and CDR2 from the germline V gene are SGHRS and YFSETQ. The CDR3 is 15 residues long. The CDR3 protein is CASSLATGEISPLHF. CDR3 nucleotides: TGCGCCAGCAGCTTGGCCACGGGCGAGATCTCACCCCTCCACTTT.

The CDR3 loop is CASSDSGSTYNEQFF. In DNA form, the CDR3 reads TGTGCCAGCAGTGACAGCGGGAGCACCTACAATGAGCAGTTCTTC. This chain connects TRBV2 to TRBJ2-1; TRBD2 matches 8 bases. The V gene end was trimmed by 3 bases and the J gene end by 2 bases; junction bases not matched to a gene: 3. Germline lookup yields CDR1 SNHLY and CDR2 FYNNEI. The CDR3 runs 15 residues.

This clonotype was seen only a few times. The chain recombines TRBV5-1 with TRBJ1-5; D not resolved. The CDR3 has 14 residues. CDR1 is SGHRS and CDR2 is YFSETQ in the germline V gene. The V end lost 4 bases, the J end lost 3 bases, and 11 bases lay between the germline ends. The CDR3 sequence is CASSPGQLNQPQHF. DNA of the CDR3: TGCGCCAGCAGCCCCGGGCAGCTCAATCAGCCCCAGCATTTT.